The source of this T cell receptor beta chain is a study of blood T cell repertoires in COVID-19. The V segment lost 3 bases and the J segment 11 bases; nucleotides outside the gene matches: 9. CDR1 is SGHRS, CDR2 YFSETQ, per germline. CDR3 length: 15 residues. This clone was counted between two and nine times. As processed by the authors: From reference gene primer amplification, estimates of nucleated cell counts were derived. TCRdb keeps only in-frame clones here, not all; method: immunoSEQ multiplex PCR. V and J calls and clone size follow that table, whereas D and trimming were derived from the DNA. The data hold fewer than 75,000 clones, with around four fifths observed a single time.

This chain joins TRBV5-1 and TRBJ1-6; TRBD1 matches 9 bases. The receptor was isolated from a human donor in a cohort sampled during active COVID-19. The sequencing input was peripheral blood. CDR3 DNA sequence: TGCGCCAGCAGCTCCGGGACAGGGTATGAAGCACCCCTCCACTTT. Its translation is CASSSGTGYEAPLHF. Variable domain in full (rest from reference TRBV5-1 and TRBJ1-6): KAGVTQTPRYLIKTRGQQVTLSCSPISGHRSVSWYQQTPGQGLQFLFEYFSETQRNKGNFPGRFSGRQFSNSRSEMNVSTLELGDSALYLCASSSGTGYEAPLHFGNGTRLTVT.